Listed below are T cell receptor beta chains from one sample, sequenced in a study of shared clonotypes between healthy human individuals. Assay: immunoSEQ multiplex PCR; the TCRdb copy retains only in-frame clones and omits some. The sample yields fewer than 850,000 clones, roughly 70% seen once. The sample consisted of memory CD4+ T cells sorted from blood. The receptors derive from a woman in her twenties or thirties in good health. CDR3s include the opening cysteine and the closing phenylalanine or tryptophan. D genes are given only for firm matches. The size field is filled for only some rows; it gives once, few, many or a size class.

abundance	v_gene	j_gene	d_gene	CDR3aa	CDR3nt
NA	TRBV7-6	TRBJ2-7	NA	CASSPRGQGRYEQYF	TGTGCCAGCAGCCCGAGGGGCCAGGGCCGCTACGAGCAGTACTTC
few	TRBV20-1	TRBJ1-4	NA	CSATNEKLFF	TGCAGTGCTACTAATGAAAAACTGTTTTTT
NA	TRBV4-1	TRBJ2-7	TRBD2	CASSQGGGYPYEQYF	TGCGCCAGCAGCCAAGGGGGGGGTTATCCCTACGAGCAGTACTTC
few	TRBV28	TRBJ1-4	NA	CASSLDRWTDEKLFF	TGTGCCAGCAGTTTGGATAGGTGGACCGATGAAAAACTGTTTTTT
NA	TRBV9	TRBJ2-5	NA	CASSVGGHQETQYF	TGTGCCAGCAGCGTAGGAGGTCACCAAGAGACCCAGTACTTC
many	TRBV19	TRBJ1-1	TRBD1	CASGTGGVNTEAFF	TGTGCCAGTGGAACAGGGGGCGTGAACACTGAAGCTTTCTTT
NA	TRBV7-8	TRBJ2-5	NA	CASSLTITFFPRKETQYF	TGTGCCAGCAGCTTAACGATTACGTTCTTCCCTAGGAAAGAGACCCAGTACTTC
NA	TRBV30	TRBJ2-7	TRBD1	CAWRTGGLPYEQYF	TGTGCCTGGAGGACAGGGGGCCTCCCCTACGAGCAGTACTTC
NA	TRBV11-2	TRBJ1-2	NA	CASSLDLRLARGAYGYTF	TGTGCCAGCAGCTTAGATTTACGTTTGGCGCGGGGGGCCTATGGCTACACCTTC
NA	TRBV21-1	TRBJ1-3	NA	CASSPVSGVRFAGNTIYF	TGTGCCAGCAGCCCAGTCTCGGGGGTAAGATTCGCTGGAAACACCATATATTTT
NA	TRBV18	TRBJ2-3	TRBD2	CASTYGEGSTDTQYF	TGTGCCAGCACGTACGGGGAGGGAAGCACAGATACGCAGTATTTT
NA	TRBV6-5	TRBJ2-7	NA	CASRNGAVQYF	TGTGCCAGCAGGAACGGGGCGGTGCAGTACTTC
few	TRBV4-1	TRBJ2-1	TRBD1	CASGSETGAGWQFF	TGCGCCAGCGGATCGGAGACAGGGGCGGGCTGGCAGTTCTTC
NA	TRBV11-2	TRBJ2-1	TRBD2	CASGLAGSYNEQFF	TGTGCCAGCGGACTAGCGGGATCCTACAATGAGCAGTTCTTC
NA	TRBV5-1	TRBJ1-1	TRBD1	CASSPRGQGFVDTEAFF	TGCGCCAGCAGCCCCAGGGGACAGGGATTCGTGGACACTGAAGCTTTCTTT
NA	TRBV5-6	TRBJ2-7	NA	CASSLVDLRGEQYF	TGTGCCAGCAGCTTGGTAGACCTAAGGGGCGAGCAGTACTTC
many	TRBV30	TRBJ1-1	NA	CAWSAQLDTEAFF	TGTGCCTGGAGTGCCCAACTCGACACTGAAGCTTTCTTT
few	TRBV4-2	TRBJ2-7	TRBD2	CASSQATTAGVGGSYEQYF	TGTGCCAGCAGCCAAGCGACTACAGCGGGAGTGGGTGGGTCCTACGAGCAGTACTTC
few	TRBV5-5	TRBJ1-1	TRBD1	CASSPTGVGAFF	TGTGCCAGCAGCCCGACAGGGGTTGGTGCTTTCTTT
NA	TRBV6-6	TRBJ2-1	TRBD1	CASSPGGSYNEQFF	TGTGCCAGCAGCCCAGGGGGTAGCTACAATGAGCAGTTCTTC
NA	TRBV10-1	TRBJ1-1	NA	CASTPSDRSTEAFF	TGCGCCAGCACCCCCTCAGACAGGAGCACTGAAGCTTTCTTT
once	TRBV2	TRBJ1-1	NA	CAVARYQGGEAFF	TGTGCCGTCGCGAGATACCAAGGGGGAGAAGCTTTCTTT